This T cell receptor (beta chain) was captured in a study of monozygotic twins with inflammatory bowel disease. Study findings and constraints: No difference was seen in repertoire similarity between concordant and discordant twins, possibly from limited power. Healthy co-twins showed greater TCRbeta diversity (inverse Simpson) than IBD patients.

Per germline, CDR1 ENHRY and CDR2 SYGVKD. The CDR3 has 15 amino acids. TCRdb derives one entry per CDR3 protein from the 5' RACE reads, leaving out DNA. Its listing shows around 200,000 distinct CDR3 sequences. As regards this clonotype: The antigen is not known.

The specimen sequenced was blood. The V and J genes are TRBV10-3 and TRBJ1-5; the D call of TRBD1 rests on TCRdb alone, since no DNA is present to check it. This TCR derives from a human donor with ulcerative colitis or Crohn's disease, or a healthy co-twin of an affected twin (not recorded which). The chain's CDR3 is CAISDGDRDPWPQHF.